This paragraph reports one TCR beta chain. Its target is not known. This entry belongs to a study of identical twins. Study results and limitations: Fewer insertions were carried by abundant cord blood beta clonotypes, but none was seen in memory repertoires. Weaker excess twin sharing was observed in beta out-of-frame sequences. Zero-insertion findings could be partly confounded by invariant cells (MAIT and iNKT cells). Out-of-frame alpha sequences shared between twins exhibited an excess of low generation probability.

TCRdb re-analysed the 5' RACE reads in MiXCR, keeping a single row per CDR3 protein. The table lists a few hundred thousand distinct CDR3 sequences, around an eighth of them singletons. Germline V gene data show CDR1 as SGHAT and CDR2 as FQNNGV. J gave up 4 bases and V 3 bases, and 6 bases lay outside the gene matches. The CDR3 is made up of 15 amino acids. The sample was also linked to a second study, of yellow fever vaccine responses in identical twins.

The chain employs TRBV11-2 and TRBJ2-7; 10 positions agree with TRBD2. This receptor was identified in a woman in her late teens or twenties in good health. Sequenced: CD4+ T cells sorted from blood. The CDR3 loop is CASSFTSGMGYEQYF. CDR3 nucleotide sequence: TGTGCCAGCAGCTTCACTAGCGGGATGGGGTACGAGCAGTACTTC.